What follows are 5 T cell receptor beta chains derived from one specimen sequenced in a study of identical twins. TCRdb reanalysed the 5' RACE reads using MiXCR and keeps one entry per CDR3 protein. The data show about 220,000 distinct CDR3 sequences, 6% to 9% seen once. These data were also reused for a study on yellow fever vaccine responses in identical twins.

Sequences were obtained from memory (CD45RO+) T cells sorted from blood. The source of these receptors is a woman in her late teens or twenties in good health.

This clonotype has ten or more counts. V usage is TRBV5-1 and J usage is TRBJ1-1; D is undetermined. The germline V gene has CDR1 SGHRS and CDR2 YFSETQ. V gave up 0 bases and J gave up 2 bases, with 8 bases separating them. The CDR3 is made up of 14 amino acids. The CDR3 spells CASSLAPGNTEAFF. In DNA form, the CDR3 reads TGCGCCAGCAGCTTGGCCCCGGGAAACACTGAAGCTTTCTTT.

This clonotype was seen at least ten times. The chain is built from TRBV6-2 or TRBV6-3 and TRBJ2-7; D call uncertain. Germline V gene lookup returns CDR1 MNHEY and CDR2 SVGEGT. This CDR3 is 14 amino acids long. The V end lost 3 bases, the J end lost 0 bases, and 9 bases lay between the germline ends. CDR3 region: CASSYGSSSYEQYF. DNA for the CDR3: TGTGCCAGCAGTTATGGGTCGAGCTCCTACGAGCAGTACTTC.

This clonotype was counted ten times or more. V gene TRBV29-1 combines with J gene TRBJ2-7; 12 bases align to TRBD2. The CDR3 covers 17 residues. Trimming removed 6 bases from V and 2 bases from J; junction bases left unmatched: 14. The V gene's germline CDR1 is SQVTM and CDR2 ANQGSEA. This CDR3 reads CSVCGTSGRYSPYEQYF. CDR3 DNA sequence: TGCAGCGTATGCGGGACTAGCGGGCGATATTCCCCCTACGAGCAGTACTTC.

The chain combines TRBV5-1 with TRBJ2-7; 7 bases map to TRBD1. Unmatched junction bases numbered 7, after V lost 3 bases and J lost 4 bases. Germline V gene data show CDR1 as SGHRS and CDR2 as YFSETQ. This CDR3 is 14 amino acids long. The DNA of the CDR3 is TGCGCCAGCAGCTCGGGACAGCCTACTTACGAGCAGTACTTC. Amino acids: CASSSGQPTYEQYF.

The CDR3 DNA is TGCAGTGCTAGAGCGGGGACGGAACGTCGTAGCCGCGTCTCCTACAATGAGCAGTTCTTC. It encodes CSARAGTERRSRVSYNEQFF. The chain couples TRBV20-1 to TRBJ2-1; either TRBD1 or TRBD2 may fit D (5 bases each). Trimming pared 1 base from V and 0 bases from J, leaving 25 bases between. The CDR3 sequence is 20 residues long. CDR1 DFQATT and CDR2 SNEGSKA come from the germline V gene (reference sequence).